The 13 T cell receptor beta chains presented below share a single source sample, sequenced in a study of T cell responses to AZD1222 COVID-19 vaccine. Repertoires were generated with immunoSEQ multiplex PCR, while TCRdb's copy carries only in-frame clones and drops some. The sample yields 130,000 or so clones, 85% to 90% seen once. The material was peripheral blood, obtained on day 0 of AZD1222 vaccination. These receptors were obtained from an adult in good health.

This clone appeared a few times. The chain couples TRBV7-9 to TRBJ1-2, with D tentatively TRBD1 (6 bases). The CDR3 consists of 14 residues. CDR1 SEHNR and CDR2 FQNEAQ come from the germline V gene (reference sequence). V lost 5 bases, J lost 4 bases, and 14 bases lay in between. The CDR3 is CASSRTEGIYGYTF. The CDR3 DNA reads TGTGCCAGCAGCCGGACAGAGGGAATCTATGGCTACACCTTC.

The V and J genes are TRBV15 and TRBJ2-3; possibly TRBD1 for D (6 bases). V was clipped by 0 bases and J by 7 bases, with 17 bases between them. The CDR3 has 16 residues. From germline, CDR1 is LNHNV and CDR2 YYDKDF (reference sequence). In nucleotides, the CDR3 is TGTGCCACCAGCAGAGACAGGGGACCCCAGGTATATACGCAGTATTTT. Amino acid sequence: CATSRDRGPQVYTQYF.

The chain carries TRBV18 and TRBJ1-1; D gene unclear. In germline, CDR1 is KGHSH, CDR2 LQKENI. This CDR3 is built from 13 residues. Between the trimmed V and J ends, which lost 2 bases and 1 base, there was a span of 5 bases. The CDR3 nucleotides are TGTGCCAGCTCACCATCGGAGAACACTGAAGCTTTCTTT. Translating it yields CASSPSENTEAFF.

This chain links TRBV21-1 with TRBJ2-2; the table gives TRBD1 as D, unverified against the DNA. TRBV21-1 is assigned pseudogene status. This CDR3 has 16 residues. The CDR3 DNA is TGTGCCAGCAGCAAAGGCAGGGGGCGGAACACCGGGGAGCTGTTTTTT. This codes for CASSKGRGRNTGELFF.

The chain is built from TRBV7-9 and TRBJ1-4; D ambiguous. The germline V gene encodes CDR1 SEHNR and CDR2 FQNEAQ (reference sequence). Trimming stripped 5 bases from V and 3 bases from J, with 16 bases between. The CDR3 is 16 amino acids. The CDR3 DNA reads TGTGCCAGCAGCCTCCCCAGGCGGGGAGCTAATGAAAAACTGTTTTTT. Translation: CASSLPRRGANEKLFF.

The chain has TRBV27 and TRBJ2-1; TRBD1 aligns across 9 bases. V was clipped by 5 bases and J by 8 bases; unmatched bases: 4. The length of the CDR3 is 13 residues. CDR1 and CDR2 from the germline V gene are MNHEY and SMNVEV (reference sequence). The CDR3 protein is CASSTDRGYEQFF. The CDR3 DNA follows: TGTGCCAGCAGTACGGACAGGGGATATGAGCAGTTCTTC.

As regards this clone: At one end, the junction sequence differs from germline, possibly due to a read error. The genes are TRBV7-2 and TRBJ2-1; 12 positions agree with TRBD2. Germline V gives CDR1 SGHTA, CDR2 FQGNSA. The CDR3 sequence is 15 residues long. CDR3 residues: CASSLAGGHYNEQFF. The CDR3 nucleotides are TGTGCCAGCAGCCTAGCGGGGGGGCATTACAATGAGCAGTTCTTC.

The chain joins TRBV25-1 to TRBJ1-1; D is possibly TRBD1 (5 bases). Germline V gene sequence: CDR1 MGHDK, CDR2 SYGVNS. The CDR3 loop spans 13 amino acids. Trimming removed 10 bases at V and 4 bases at J, with 16 bases between. The CDR3 protein is CATTEVGGTEAFF. CDR3 coding DNA: TGTGCCACGACCGAAGTGGGGGGCACTGAAGCTTTCTTT. Complete variable domain (other parts from reference TRBV25-1 and TRBJ1-1): EADIYQTPRYLVIGTGKKITLECSQTMGHDKMYWYQQDPGMELHLIHYSYGVNSTEKGDLSSESTVSRIRTEHFPLTLESARPSHTSQYLCATTEVGGTEAFFGQGTRLTVV.

The chain has TRBV7-9 and TRBJ1-2; D unclear. The germline V and J ends were trimmed by 1 base and 5 bases, with 8 bases remaining between them. The CDR3 totals 13 residues. In germline, CDR1 is SEHNR, CDR2 FQNEAQ (reference sequence). For the CDR3, the DNA is TGTGCCAGCAGCTTAGAGGGAGAGTATGGCTACACCTTC. Its protein product is CASSLEGEYGYTF.

The rearrangement joins TRBV5-1 to TRBJ2-3; 8 nucleotides agree with TRBD2. This CDR3 has 16 amino acids. Unmatched junction bases numbered 10, after V lost 4 bases and J lost 3 bases. The germline V gene encodes CDR1 SGHRS and CDR2 YFSETQ. This CDR3 reads CASSRGPAGATDTQYF. The CDR3 nucleotides are TGCGCCAGCAGCCGCGGGCCAGCGGGAGCGACAGATACGCAGTATTTT.

This clone was found once. The chain couples TRBV7-2 to TRBJ2-5; D may be TRBD1 or TRBD2 (6 bases each). V lost 2 bases, J lost 2 bases, and 12 bases lay in between. Germline CDR1 is SGHTA and CDR2 is FQGNSA. The CDR3 is 15 amino acids. CDR3 region: CASSLQGRWQETQYF. Written as DNA, the CDR3 is TGTGCCAGCAGCTTACAGGGGAGGTGGCAAGAGACCCAGTACTTC.

This CDR3 is CASSHQTVLAGPYNEQFF. The DNA of the CDR3 is TGTGCCAGCAGCCATCAGACTGTTCTAGCGGGACCATACAATGAGCAGTTCTTC. This rearrangement joins TRBV14 to TRBJ2-1; 9 bases agree with TRBD2. With 3 bases clipped from V and 4 bases from J, the junction kept 13 bases outside the gene matches. Germline V gene sequence: CDR1 SGHDN, CDR2 FVKESK. The CDR3 sequence is 18 residues long.

This chain joins TRBV11-2 and TRBJ2-7; 9 bases line up with TRBD1. V lost 0 bases and J lost 12; bases outside the gene matches: 3. The CDR3 loop spans 12 amino acids. Per germline, CDR1 SGHAT and CDR2 FQNNGV. DNA of the CDR3: TGTGCCAGCAGCTTAGAAGGGACAGGGTGGTACTTC. Translation gives CASSLEGTGWYF.